One sample yielded the 17 T cell receptor beta chains listed below, sequenced in a study of T cells in Graves' hyperthyroidism and ophthalmopathy. It was RNA transcripts that yielded the amplified TCR beta CDR3 regions. The TCR CDR3 first-round RT-PCR relied on the HTBI primer set. TCRdb processed the multiplex PCR reads anew with MiXCR; each CDR3 protein has one entry. The data contain approximately 510,000 distinct CDR3 sequences, around 21% of them singletons. The sequenced material came from blood. These receptors all stem from a man between 18 and 35 years old with Graves' hyperthyroidism.

This chain links TRBV7-8 with TRBJ1-1; D gene unclear. Per the germline V gene, CDR1 is SGHVS and CDR2 is FQNEAQ. The CDR3 extends over 14 amino acids. V was shortened by 1 base and J by 1 base, with 7 bases between the two germline ends. CDR3 residues: CASSLGFGNTEAFF. In DNA form, the CDR3 reads TGTGCCAGCAGCTTAGGCTTCGGGAACACTGAAGCTTTCTTT. The full variable domain, in which reference TRBV7-8 and TRBJ1-1 provide the parts outside the CDR3, is GAGVSQSPRYKVAKRGQDVALRCDPISGHVSLFWYQQALGQGPEFLTYFQNEAQLDKSGLPSDRFFAERPEGSVSTLKIQRTQQEDSAVYLCASSLGFGNTEAFFGQGTRLTVV.

This clonotype occurred many times. The rearrangement links TRBV24-1 to TRBJ2-5; possibly TRBD2 for D (6 bases). The germline V and J ends were trimmed by 6 bases and 5 bases, with 12 bases remaining between them. The CDR3 runs to 13 residues. Germline assignment: CDR1 KGHDR and CDR2 SFDVKD. CDR3 bases: TGTGCCACCAGTAAAGGGCTAGCGGAGACCCAGTACTTC. Its translation: CATSKGLAETQYF.

V usage is TRBV6-1 and J usage is TRBJ1-6, with TRBD1 matching over 11 bases. The CDR3 is made up of 15 amino acids. Germline CDR1 and CDR2: MNHNS and SASEGT. V trimming: 8 bases; J trimming: 6 bases; junction bases outside the gene matches: 6. In nucleotides, the CDR3 is TGTGCCAGCTCGGACAGGGGGCACTTTAATTCACCCCTCCACTTT. Translation gives CASSDRGHFNSPLHF.

This chain joins TRBV6-2 or TRBV6-3 and TRBJ1-1; TRBD1 matches at 11 bases. This CDR3 comprises 18 residues. Trimming took 0 bases from V and 4 from J; bases not matched to a gene: 10. Germline V CDR1 and CDR2: MNHEY, SVGEGT. CDR3 sequence reads: CASSYSMATGTGGTEAFF. Here the CDR3 DNA reads TGTGCCAGCAGTTACTCGATGGCCACCGGGACAGGGGGCACTGAAGCTTTCTTT.

Many counts were recorded for this clonotype. This rearrangement joins TRBV6-1 to TRBJ1-5, with D maybe TRBD1 (6 bases). Germline loops: CDR1 MNHNS, CDR2 SASEGT. CDR3 length: 13 amino acids. Trimming pared 7 bases from V and 6 bases from J, leaving 13 bases between. CDR3 sequence: CASTQKGGQPQHF. CDR3 nucleotides: TGTGCCAGCACCCAAAAGGGGGGTCAGCCCCAGCATTTT.

The J gene is TRBJ2-7, the V gene TRBV6-5; D remains unclear. The germline gives CDR1 MNHEY, CDR2 SVGAGI. This CDR3 is 14 amino acids long. V was cut by 2 bases and J by 2 bases, with 10 bases left in between. CDR3 DNA sequence: TGTGCCAGCAGTTACCAGTACCCTCCCTACGAGCAGTACTTC. Its protein is CASSYQYPPYEQYF.

This clonotype occurred many times. The chain is built from TRBV6-2 or TRBV6-3 and TRBJ2-5, with 9 nucleotides matching TRBD2. Losses at the gene ends were 0 bases for V and 1 base for J; bases not matched to a gene: 3. CDR1 MNHEY and CDR2 SVGEGT come from the germline V gene. The CDR3 loop spans 16 amino acids. The CDR3: CASSYSSRGGQETQYF. The CDR3, as DNA: TGTGCCAGCAGTTACTCATCGCGGGGGGGCCAAGAGACCCAGTACTTC.

This chain uses TRBV5-1 with TRBJ2-7; 10 bases map to TRBD2. The V gene's germline CDR1 is SGHRS and CDR2 YFSETQ. This CDR3 has 16 amino acids. Trimming removed 3 bases from V and 0 bases from J; junction bases left unmatched: 6. The CDR3, as DNA: TGCGCCAGCAGCTGGGGGACTAGCGTTGACTCCTACGAGCAGTACTTC. This gives the protein CASSWGTSVDSYEQYF.

There are many counts of this clonotype. This sequence joins TRBV2 and TRBJ1-2; TRBD1 is a possible D gene (5 bases). The V gene lost 5 bases and the J gene lost 4 bases, with 14 bases spanning the gap. The germline V gene has CDR1 SNHLY and CDR2 FYNNEI. The CDR3 sequence is 14 residues long. CDR3 residues: CASSLGRTSYGYTF. CDR3 coding DNA: TGTGCCAGCAGTTTAGGCCGGACAAGCTATGGCTACACCTTC.

The chain is built from TRBV7-2 and TRBJ2-5; 8 bases match TRBD1. Trimming cost V 1 base and J 5 bases; bases outside gene matches: 9. Germline V gene lookup returns CDR1 SGHTA and CDR2 FQGNSA. The CDR3 extends over 16 amino acids. The chain's CDR3 is CASSLERQGARETQYF. The CDR3 nucleotides are TGTGCCAGCAGCTTAGAGCGTCAGGGGGCGCGGGAGACCCAGTACTTC.

In its sample, this clonotype was seen many times. The V call is TRBV29-1, the J call TRBJ1-2; TRBD1 is a possible D gene (6 bases). From germline, CDR1 is SQVTM and CDR2 ANQGSEA. The CDR3 is 15 amino acids. The V end was cut by 4 bases, the J end by 7 bases, with 22 bases between. The CDR3 DNA follows: TGCAGCGTTGCGACAGGCCCCCAGGGAGGTAGTGGCTACACCTTC. This codes for CSVATGPQGGSGYTF. Combining the CDR3 with reference TRBV29-1 and TRBJ1-2 gives the whole variable domain SAVISQKPSRDICQRGTSLTIQCQVDSQVTMMFWYRQQPGQSLTLIATANQGSEATYESGFVIDKFPISRPNLTFSTLTVSNMSPEDSSIYLCSVATGPQGGSGYTFGSGTRLTVV.

This clonotype was seen at least ten times. The chain has TRBV28 and TRBJ1-2; no definite D call. Between the trimmed V and J ends, which lost 5 bases and 8 bases, there was a span of 18 bases. This CDR3 is 14 amino acids long. Germline V gene sequence: CDR1 MDHEN, CDR2 SYDVKM. The CDR3 sequence: CASSLNSAGEGYTF. The CDR3 DNA sequence: TGTGCCAGCAGTCTCAACTCAGCCGGGGAAGGCTACACCTTC.

In this sample, this clonotype turned up many times. The rearrangement links TRBV6-5 to TRBJ1-3; D is ambiguous. The CDR3 spans 14 residues. The germline V and J ends were trimmed by 0 bases and 2 bases, with 5 bases remaining between them. CDR1 and CDR2 (germline): MNHEY, SVGAGI. The CDR3 bases are TGTGCCAGCAGTTACTCCCACACTGGAAACACCATATATTTT. Its protein product is CASSYSHTGNTIYF.

This sequence joins TRBV27 and TRBJ1-1; D not certain. The germline CDR1 and CDR2 sequences are MNHEY and SMNVEV (reference sequence). The CDR3 runs to 19 residues. Deletions cut 3 bases from V and 1 base from J, with 24 bases between. The DNA for the CDR3 is TGTGCCAGCAGTTTCTCTTGGGTTAGGGCGGTAGAAGGGAACACTGAAGCTTTCTTT. Its protein product is CASSFSWVRAVEGNTEAFF.

This clonotype was seen a handful of times. This chain links TRBV20-1 with TRBJ1-2, with TRBD1 matching 8 bases. The CDR3 is made up of 18 amino acids. CDR1 is DFQATT and CDR2 is SNEGSKA in the germline V gene (reference sequence). V lost 0 bases to trimming and J lost 2 bases; unmatched junction nucleotides: 14. CDR3 coding DNA: TGCAGTGCTAGAGAGACGGACAGGGAGGGAAGACTGAACTATGGCTACACCTTC. Amino acids: CSARETDREGRLNYGYTF.

A remark on this clonotype: A much larger clone differs from this one at a single base, so this may be a read error. The V and J genes are TRBV20-1 and TRBJ1-1; D unclear. The CDR3 runs to 14 residues. The germline gives CDR1 DFQATT, CDR2 SNEGSKA (reference sequence). V was cut by 0 bases and J by 4 bases, with 12 bases left in between. In nucleotides, the CDR3 is TGCAGTGCTAGAGATAAGGGCTTGATCACTGAAGCTTTCTTT. Its translation is CSARDKGLITEAFF.

This clonotype has just a few counts. This rearrangement joins TRBV2 to TRBJ1-1, with D perhaps matching TRBD1 (6 bases). Germline CDR1 is SNHLY and CDR2 is FYNNEI. The germline V and J ends were trimmed by 5 bases and 3 bases, with 13 bases remaining between them. CDR3 size: 14 residues. The CDR3 coding sequence is TGTGCCAGCAGTCTTACAGGGAAGGACACTGAAGCTTTCTTT. Translating it yields CASSLTGKDTEAFF.